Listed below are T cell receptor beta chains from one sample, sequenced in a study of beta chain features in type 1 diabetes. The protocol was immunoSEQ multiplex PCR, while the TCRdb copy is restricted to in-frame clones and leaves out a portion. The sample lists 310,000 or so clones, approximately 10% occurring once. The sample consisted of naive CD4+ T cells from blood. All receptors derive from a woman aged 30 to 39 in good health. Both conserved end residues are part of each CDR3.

CASSLADRVVNTEAFF	TRBV7-9	TRBJ1-1
CASRQVVGETQYF	TRBV28	TRBJ2-5
CASSDRQGPNYGYTF	TRBV7-9	TRBJ1-2
CARRLAGGGETQYF	TRBV30	TRBJ2-5
CATSRDRRGGYTF	TRBV15	TRBJ1-2
CASSFLAGDYEQYF	TRBV7-9	TRBJ2-7
CASRTGTSGKLSYEQYF	TRBV5-1	TRBJ2-7
CASSQERDSEQFF	TRBV4-3	TRBJ2-1
CASSLRGQGATFGGSEQFF	TRBV7-8	TRBJ2-1
CASSFRDRAFNEQFF	TRBV7-2	TRBJ2-1
CASSQPTAYEQYF	TRBV4-2	TRBJ2-7
CASSLDGTSGMGQYF	TRBV7-2	TRBJ2-3
CASSPPGLAGVHEQFF	TRBV9	TRBJ2-1
CASSQPGQGLDEQFF	TRBV4-3	TRBJ2-1
CSVMTSYWELFF	TRBV29-1	TRBJ2-2
CRGHGYYEQYF	TRBV29-1	TRBJ2-7
CASSLGQGDVRETQYF	TRBV5-1	TRBJ2-5
CASSLVSTGYYNEQFF	TRBV28	TRBJ2-1
CASSHSSGMDGYTF	TRBV4-3	TRBJ1-2
CASSLEGWATGELFF	TRBV28	TRBJ2-2
CASSLDRGDTQYF	TRBV6-5	TRBJ2-3
CASSQAHSGRALVPYEQYF	TRBV4-2	TRBJ2-7
CAWSTGGTDTQYF	TRBV30	TRBJ2-3
CASSLVVAGANNEQFF	TRBV5-1	TRBJ2-1
CASSVAQGSYEQYF	TRBV9	TRBJ2-7
CASSQARGESEQFF	TRBV4-3	TRBJ2-1
CASSLATSTDTQYF	TRBV27	TRBJ2-3
CASSLARTGNNEQFF	TRBV7-9	TRBJ2-1
CASSSDREEAFF	TRBV14	TRBJ1-1
CASSLRQQETQYF	TRBV7-3	TRBJ2-5
CASSLTGLYNEQFF	TRBV7-2	TRBJ2-1
CASSQVGGRGAYEQYF	TRBV4-2	TRBJ2-7
CASSKYRGTQETQYF	TRBV7-2	TRBJ2-5
CASLDRALDTDTQYF	TRBV6-1	TRBJ2-3
CASSYTGGEVYEQYF	TRBV7-2	TRBJ2-7
CASSEVGQANTGELFF	TRBV2	TRBJ2-2
CASISARGGQPQHF	TRBV28	TRBJ1-5
CASSRDGTGSYEQYF	TRBV5-8	TRBJ2-7
CAWSVPRGRAFF	TRBV30	TRBJ1-1
CASSSGALRDTQYF	TRBV7-2	TRBJ2-3
CSVGNKFSAFF	TRBV29-1	TRBJ1-1
CAISESMQSDNEQYF	TRBV10-3	TRBJ2-7
CASSLSGTDTQYF	TRBV7-2	TRBJ2-3